The clone carrying this T cell receptor (beta chain) was seen many times. What it recognizes is unknown. This entry comes from a study of response to subunit inactivated influenza vaccine. Study results and caveats: The study's authors posited that every seasonal influenza vaccination enlists few new T cells.

TCRdb ran MiXCR on the RT-PCR reads and lists one entry per CDR3 protein. Among more than 150,000 distinct CDR3 sequences, over 8.5% were seen once, and the ten largest hold roughly 33%. Germline V gene sequence: CDR1 SQVTM, CDR2 ANQGSEA. The CDR3 is 14 residues long. Trimming left V 3 bases short and J 5 bases short, with 13 bases between. The chain employs TRBV29-1 and TRBJ2-2; D is perhaps TRBD2 (6 bases). The receptor was derived from a man between 50 and 70 years old who received an inactivated influenza vaccine. Sequenced here: CD8+ T cells sorted from PBMCs, sampled around 2 years after vaccination. The CDR3 DNA reads TGCAGCGTTGACGTACCTGGACTAACCGGGGAGCTGTTTTTT. This gives the protein CSVDVPGLTGELFF.